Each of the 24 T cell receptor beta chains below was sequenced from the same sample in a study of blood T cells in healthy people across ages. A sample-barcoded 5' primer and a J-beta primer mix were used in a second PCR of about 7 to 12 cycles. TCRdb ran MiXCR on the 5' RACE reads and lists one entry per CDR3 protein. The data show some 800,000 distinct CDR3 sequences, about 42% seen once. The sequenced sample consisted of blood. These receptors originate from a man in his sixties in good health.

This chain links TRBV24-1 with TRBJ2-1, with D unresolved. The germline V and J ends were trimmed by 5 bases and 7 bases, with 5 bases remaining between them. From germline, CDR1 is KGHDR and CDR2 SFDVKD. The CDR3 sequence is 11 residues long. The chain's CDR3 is CATSVGNEQFF. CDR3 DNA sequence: TGTGCCACCAGTGTTGGTAATGAGCAGTTCTTC.

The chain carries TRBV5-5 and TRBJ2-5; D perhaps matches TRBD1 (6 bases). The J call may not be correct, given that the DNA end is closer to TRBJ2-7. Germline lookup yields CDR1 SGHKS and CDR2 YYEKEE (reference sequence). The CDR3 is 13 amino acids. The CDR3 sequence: CASSFTGWDEQYF. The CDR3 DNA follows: TGTGCCAGCAGCTTTACAGGGTGGGACGAGCAGTACTTC.

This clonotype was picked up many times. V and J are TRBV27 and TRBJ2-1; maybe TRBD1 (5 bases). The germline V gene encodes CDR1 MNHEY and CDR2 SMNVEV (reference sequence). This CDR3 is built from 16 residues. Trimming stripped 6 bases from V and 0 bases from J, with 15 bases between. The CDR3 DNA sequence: TGTGCCAGCAGCTTAAGCCAGGGAAGCTCCTACAATGAGCAGTTCTTC. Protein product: CASSLSQGSSYNEQFF.

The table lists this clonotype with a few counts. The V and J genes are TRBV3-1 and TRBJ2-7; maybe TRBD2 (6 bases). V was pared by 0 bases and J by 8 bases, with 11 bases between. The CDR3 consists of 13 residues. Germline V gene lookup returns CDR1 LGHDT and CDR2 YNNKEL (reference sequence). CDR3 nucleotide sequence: TGTGCCAGCAGCCAAGAACCACGGGAGAAGCAGTACTTC. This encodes CASSQEPREKQYF.

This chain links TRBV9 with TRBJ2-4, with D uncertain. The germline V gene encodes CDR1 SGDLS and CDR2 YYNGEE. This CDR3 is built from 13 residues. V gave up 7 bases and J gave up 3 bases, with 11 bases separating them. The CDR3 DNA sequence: TGTGCCAGCTCCCGGGTCGACAAAAACATTCAGTACTTC. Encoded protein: CASSRVDKNIQYF.

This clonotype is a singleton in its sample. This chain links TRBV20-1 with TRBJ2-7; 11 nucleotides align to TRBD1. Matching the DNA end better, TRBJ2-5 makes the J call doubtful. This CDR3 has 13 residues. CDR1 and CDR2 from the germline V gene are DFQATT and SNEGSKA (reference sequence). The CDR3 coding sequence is TGCAGAATACGGACAGGGGGCAGGGGGACCCAGTACTTC. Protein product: CRIRTGGRGTQYF.

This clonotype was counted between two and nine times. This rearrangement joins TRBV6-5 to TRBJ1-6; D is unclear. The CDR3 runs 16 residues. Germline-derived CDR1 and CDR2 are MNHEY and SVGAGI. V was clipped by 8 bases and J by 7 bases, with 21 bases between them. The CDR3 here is CASARGGLFFNSPLHF. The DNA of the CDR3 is TGTGCCAGCGCCCGGGGAGGGCTATTTTTCAATTCACCCCTCCACTTT.

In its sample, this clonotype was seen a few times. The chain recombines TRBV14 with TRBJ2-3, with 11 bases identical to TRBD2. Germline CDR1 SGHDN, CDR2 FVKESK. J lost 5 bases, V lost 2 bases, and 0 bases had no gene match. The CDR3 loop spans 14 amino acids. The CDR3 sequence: CASSQTSGGDTQYF. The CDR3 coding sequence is TGTGCCAGCAGCCAAACTAGCGGGGGAGATACGCAGTATTTT. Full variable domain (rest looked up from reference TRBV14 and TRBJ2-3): EAGVTQFPSHSVIEKGQTVTLRCDPISGHDNLYWYRRVMGKEIKFLLHFVKESKQDESGMPNNRFLAERTGGTYSTLKVQPAELEDSGVYFCASSQTSGGDTQYFGPGTRLTVL.

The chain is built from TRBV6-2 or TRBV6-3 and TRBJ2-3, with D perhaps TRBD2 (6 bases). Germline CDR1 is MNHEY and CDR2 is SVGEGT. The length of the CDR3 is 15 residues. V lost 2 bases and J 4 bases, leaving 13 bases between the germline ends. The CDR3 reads CASSYRDSFADTQYF. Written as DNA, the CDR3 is TGTGCCAGCAGTTACCGGGACTCTTTCGCAGATACGCAGTATTTT.

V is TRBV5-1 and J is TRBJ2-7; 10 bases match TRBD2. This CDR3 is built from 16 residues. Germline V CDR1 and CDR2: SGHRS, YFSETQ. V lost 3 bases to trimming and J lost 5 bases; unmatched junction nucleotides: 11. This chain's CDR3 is CASSWGSSGGLDEQYF. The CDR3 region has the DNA TGCGCCAGCAGCTGGGGATCTAGCGGGGGTCTCGACGAGCAGTACTTC.

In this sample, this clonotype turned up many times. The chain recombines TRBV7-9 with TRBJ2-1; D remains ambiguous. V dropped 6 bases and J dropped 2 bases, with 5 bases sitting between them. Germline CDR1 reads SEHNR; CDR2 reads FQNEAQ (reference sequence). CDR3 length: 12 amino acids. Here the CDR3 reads CASSFTYNEQFF. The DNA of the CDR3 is TGTGCCAGCAGTTTTACCTACAATGAGCAGTTCTTC.

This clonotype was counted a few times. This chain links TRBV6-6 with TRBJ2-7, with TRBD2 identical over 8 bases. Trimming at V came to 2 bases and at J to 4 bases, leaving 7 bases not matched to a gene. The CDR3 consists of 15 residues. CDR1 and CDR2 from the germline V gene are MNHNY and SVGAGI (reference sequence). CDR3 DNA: TGTGCCAGCAGTTACGGCCTAGCGGGTGGTTACGAGCAGTACTTC. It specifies CASSYGLAGGYEQYF.

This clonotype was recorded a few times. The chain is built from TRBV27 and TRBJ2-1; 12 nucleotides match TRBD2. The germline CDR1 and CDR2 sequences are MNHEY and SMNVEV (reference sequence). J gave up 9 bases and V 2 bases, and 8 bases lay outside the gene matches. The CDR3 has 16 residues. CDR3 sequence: CASSLRLAGGLSEQFF. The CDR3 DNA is TGTGCCAGCAGTTTACGCCTAGCGGGGGGGCTTAGTGAGCAGTTCTTC.

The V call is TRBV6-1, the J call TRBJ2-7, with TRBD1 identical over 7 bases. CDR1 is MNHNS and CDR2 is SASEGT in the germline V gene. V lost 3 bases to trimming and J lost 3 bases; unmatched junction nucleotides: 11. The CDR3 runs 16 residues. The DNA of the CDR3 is TGTGCCAGCAGTGACTCATCCGACAGGGTAGGCTACGAGCAGTACTTC. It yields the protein CASSDSSDRVGYEQYF.

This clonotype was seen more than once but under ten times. CDR3 region: CASSRQRGGDNEQFF. CDR3 bases: TGTGCCAGCTCACGTCAGCGGGGGGGAGACAATGAGCAGTTCTTC. J is TRBJ2-1 and V is TRBV18; 10 bases match TRBD2. J lost 5 bases, V lost 4 bases, and 5 bases had no gene match. This CDR3 spans 15 amino acids. CDR1 is KGHSH and CDR2 is LQKENI in the germline V gene.

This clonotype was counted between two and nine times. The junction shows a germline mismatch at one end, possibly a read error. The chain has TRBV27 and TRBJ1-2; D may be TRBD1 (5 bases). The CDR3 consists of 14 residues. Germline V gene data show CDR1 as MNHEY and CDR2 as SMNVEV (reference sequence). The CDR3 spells CASSVSGAGTGYTF. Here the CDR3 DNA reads TGTGCCAGCAGTGTATCGGGCGCAGGGACCGGCTACACCTTC.

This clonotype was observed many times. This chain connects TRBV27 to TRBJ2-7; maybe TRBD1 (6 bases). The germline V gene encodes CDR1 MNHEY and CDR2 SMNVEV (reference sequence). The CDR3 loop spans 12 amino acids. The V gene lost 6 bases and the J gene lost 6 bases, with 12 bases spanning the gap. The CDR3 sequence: CASSRWGREQYF. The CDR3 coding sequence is TGTGCCAGCAGCCGGTGGGGGCGCGAGCAGTACTTC.

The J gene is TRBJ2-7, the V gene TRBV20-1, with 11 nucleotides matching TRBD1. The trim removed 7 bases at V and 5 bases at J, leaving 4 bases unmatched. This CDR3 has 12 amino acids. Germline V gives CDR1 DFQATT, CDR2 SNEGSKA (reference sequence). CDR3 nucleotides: TGCAGTGGGACAGGGGGCCTGGACGAGCAGTACTTC. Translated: CSGTGGLDEQYF.

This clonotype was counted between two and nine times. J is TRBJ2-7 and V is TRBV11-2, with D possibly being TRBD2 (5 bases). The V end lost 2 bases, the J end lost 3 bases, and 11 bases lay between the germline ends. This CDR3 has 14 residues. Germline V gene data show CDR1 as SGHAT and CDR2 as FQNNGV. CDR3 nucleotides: TGTGCCAGCAGCTTATCGGAGGCGAGCTACGAGCAGTACTTC. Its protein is CASSLSEASYEQYF.

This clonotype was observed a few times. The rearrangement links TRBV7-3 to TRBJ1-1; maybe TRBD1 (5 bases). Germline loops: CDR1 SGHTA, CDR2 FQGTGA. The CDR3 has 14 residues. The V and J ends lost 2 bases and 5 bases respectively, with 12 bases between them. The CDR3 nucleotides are TGTGCCAGCAGCTTAGAGGGACCGGGTACTGAAGCTTTCTTT. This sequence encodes CASSLEGPGTEAFF.

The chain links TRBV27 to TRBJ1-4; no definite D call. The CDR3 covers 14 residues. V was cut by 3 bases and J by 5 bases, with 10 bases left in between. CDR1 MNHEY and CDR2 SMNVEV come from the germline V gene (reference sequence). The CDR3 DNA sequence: TGTGCCAGCAGTTTGAGGGATATGAATGAAAAACTGTTTTTT. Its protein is CASSLRDMNEKLFF.

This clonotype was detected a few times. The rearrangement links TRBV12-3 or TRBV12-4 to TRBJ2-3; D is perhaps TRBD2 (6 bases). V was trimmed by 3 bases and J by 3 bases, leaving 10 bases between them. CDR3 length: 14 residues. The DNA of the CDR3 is TGTGCCAGCAGTTTTCGGAGGGTGACAGATACGCAGTATTTT. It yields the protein CASSFRRVTDTQYF.

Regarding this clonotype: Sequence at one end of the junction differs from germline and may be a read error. The CDR3 DNA follows: TGTGCCAGCAGCTTTATATCCGGGGACAGGACACCCCCCCACTTT. Its translation: CASSFISGDRTPPHF. The J gene is TRBJ1-6, the V gene TRBV5-6, with 8 bases that match TRBD1. Germline CDR1 and CDR2: SGHDT and YYEEEE. The CDR3 is 15 amino acids.

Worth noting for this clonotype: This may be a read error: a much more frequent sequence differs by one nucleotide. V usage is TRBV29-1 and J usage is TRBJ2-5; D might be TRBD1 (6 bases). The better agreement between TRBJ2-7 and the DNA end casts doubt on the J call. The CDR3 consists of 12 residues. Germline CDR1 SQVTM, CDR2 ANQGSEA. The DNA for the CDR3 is TGCAGCGCCCATGGGGCAGGGGACGAGCAGTACTTC. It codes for CSAHGAGDEQYF.